The clone carrying this T cell receptor beta chain was detected many times. The target antigen is unknown. V was cut by 1 base and J by 10 bases, with 8 bases left in between. The CDR3 contains 13 residues. Germline CDR1 is SEHNR and CDR2 is FQNEAQ (reference sequence). TCRdb reprocessed the 5' RACE reads via MiXCR and lists one record per CDR3 protein. This table has some 7,500 distinct CDR3 sequences, over 7% appearing once. Time point described: sample taken at primary tumor resection. The donor population consisted of 72 patients with untreated, early-stage non-small cell lung cancer. This entry comes from a study of spatial heterogeneity in lung cancer. Study summary: There were consistently more beta-chain sequences detected than alpha-chain sequences. More than eight raw reads, on average, carried each unique TCR and UMI combination. The study's findings and limits: Follow-up blood showed ubiquitous expanded tumor TCRs less than blood at resection did.

The chain joins TRBV7-9 to TRBJ1-6; D may be TRBD1 (5 bases). The sequencing here drew on PBMCs, taken at surgery. The origin of this receptor is a male donor with early-stage non-small cell lung cancer. The DNA for the CDR3 is TGTGCCAGCAGCTTAGAAGGGGACTCACCCCTCCACTTT. It specifies CASSLEGDSPLHF.